These T cell receptor beta chains were read from a single sample in a study of T-cell reconstitution after alpha-beta-depleted transplantation in children. TCRdb re-derived calls from the PCR reads in MiXCR, one entry per CDR3 protein. Among around 410,000 distinct CDR3 sequences, roughly a tenth were seen once, and the ten largest hold approximately 5%. Sequencing used PBMCs from the stem cell graft donor, obtained from the stem cell graft. The receptors originated from a human donor who donated a stem cell graft to a child with acute myeloid leukemia. Each CDR3 is given with its conserved first and last residue. Each record gives: D gene, J gene, V gene, CDR3 protein. A D gene is named only where the DNA matches it firmly.

>.|TRBJ2-1|TRBV5-6
CASSLVGAGINEQFF
>TRBD1|TRBJ1-2|TRBV20-1
CSAREFSGGVGYTF
>.|TRBJ1-6|TRBV7-2
CASSVLSGNSPLHF
>TRBD1|TRBJ1-2|TRBV5-6
CASSSTGASFYGYTF
>TRBD1|TRBJ2-5|TRBV5-1
CASSMGDRKETQYF
>TRBD2|TRBJ2-7|TRBV6-5
CASSYEGLAGAYEQYF
>.|TRBJ1-5|TRBV7-2
CASSLVSQTNQPQHF
>.|TRBJ2-7|TRBV20-1
CSATQGIGEQYF
>.|TRBJ2-1|TRBV6-5
CASSSLRQNNEQFF
>TRBD2|TRBJ2-5|TRBV9
CASSVEGGLAGETQYF
>TRBD1|TRBJ1-1|TRBV7-9
CASSLVTGATEAFF
>.|TRBJ2-6|TRBV30
CAWSHRGGTGANVLTF
>TRBD1|TRBJ2-7|TRBV5-1
CASSSGTGSTEQYF
>.|TRBJ2-5|TRBV7-2
CASSLGGVKTQYF
>.|TRBJ1-5|TRBV20-1
CSARRGSPDQPQHF
>TRBD2|TRBJ2-3|TRBV30
CAGTGTSGKDNTQYF
>TRBD1|TRBJ1-6|TRBV12-3/TRBV12-4
CASSPTGGVSPLHF
>TRBD2|TRBJ2-1|TRBV12-3/TRBV12-4
CASRLAGARYNEQFF
>.|TRBJ1-5|TRBV9
CASSTAGDWQPHHF
>TRBD1|TRBJ2-5|TRBV30
CAWSVGIFEETGRETQYF
>.|TRBJ2-7|TRBV3-1
CASSPGTLNYEQYF
>.|TRBJ1-1|TRBV25-1
CASSESRYPVNTEAFF
>TRBD2|TRBJ2-3|TRBV6-1
CASSPGTSGGTSTDTQYF
>.|TRBJ2-1|TRBV5-1
CASSLEGMPYNEQFF
>.|TRBJ2-7|TRBV5-6
CASSGDMLARSSYEQYF
>.|TRBJ2-7|TRBV7-2
CASSYRLDAPYEQYF
>.|TRBJ1-2|TRBV7-8
CASSLGAQDYGYTF
>TRBD2|TRBJ2-1|TRBV20-1
CSARDHGLAGGLGNEQFF
>TRBD1|TRBJ2-5|TRBV6-5
CASSSQSGTGKETQYF
>TRBD1|TRBJ2-7|TRBV4-1
CASSQGGQGVYEQYF
>.|TRBJ2-5|TRBV5-1
CASRRDTQETQYF
>.|TRBJ2-2|TRBV20-1
CSAVDAGNTGELFF
>TRBD2|TRBJ2-1|TRBV5-1
CASSLVAGGGDNEQFF
>.|TRBJ2-3|TRBV12-3/TRBV12-4
CASTQTRGTADTQYF
>.|TRBJ2-1|TRBV20-1
CSARGASGDEQFF
>.|TRBJ2-5|TRBV15
CATSRPPGSQYF
>.|TRBJ2-7|TRBV19
CASSIPGTYEQYF
>.|TRBJ2-7|TRBV30
CAWTAGVGWSNEQYF
>.|TRBJ2-7|TRBV20-1
CSARPGYSYEQYF
>TRBD1|TRBJ1-1|TRBV6-1
CATQGARGTEAFF
>TRBD2|TRBJ2-1|TRBV20-1
CSARDAPGGSGGNSEQFF
>TRBD1|TRBJ2-2|TRBV6-1
CASSPLDRANTGELFF
>.|TRBJ1-1|TRBV27
CASSQTLNTEAFF
>.|TRBJ2-3|TRBV29-1
CSVGLGISTDTQYF
>TRBD1|TRBJ1-2|TRBV7-6
CASSSGTGSSPDSGYTF
>.|TRBJ2-6|TRBV5-1
CASSLEMVSGANVLTF
>.|TRBJ1-2|TRBV5-1
CASSLAVSNYGYTF
>.|TRBJ1-1|TRBV7-2
CASSLVPGWVNTEAFF
>.|TRBJ2-7|TRBV20-1
CSAPSGNPYEQYF
>TRBD1|TRBJ1-2|TRBV2
CASSRTGLDGYTF
>TRBD2|TRBJ2-7|TRBV7-2
CASSQLAGGPKGEQYF
>.|TRBJ2-7|TRBV20-1
CSANSQGAGGREQYF
>.|TRBJ2-5|TRBV5-1
CASSGTGGQQETQYF